This entry describes one T cell receptor beta chain. TCRdb's copy holds only in-frame clones and misses some; the assay was immunoSEQ multiplex PCR. Found here are about 73,000 clones, about four fifths of them singletons; the top ten hold 28%. This sample was taken from a study of blood T cell repertoires in COVID-19. Overall study context: COVID-19 samples from acute and convalescent phases originated in the United States, Italy and Spain. Nucleic acid was either cDNA or gDNA, and it came from T cells, B-cell-depleted T cells, or PBMCs.

The specimen sequenced was peripheral blood. The TCR was taken from a human donor in a cohort sampled during active COVID-19.

In DNA form, the CDR3 reads TGTGCCAGCAGTAGACACGACAGGGTGGATGTGGAGACCCAGTACTTC. Translated, it gives CASSRHDRVDVETQYF. The rearrangement uses TRBV2 and TRBJ2-5; 7 bases are shared with TRBD1. V lost 5 bases and J lost 5; bases outside the gene matches: 14. CDR3 size: 16 residues. Germline lookup yields CDR1 SNHLY and CDR2 FYNNEI. Variable domain in full (rest from reference TRBV2 and TRBJ2-5): EPEVTQTPSHQVTQMGQEVILRCVPISNHLYFYWYRQILGQKVEFLVSFYNNEISEKSEIFDDQFSVERPDGSNFTLKIRSTKLEDSAMYFCASSRHDRVDVETQYFGPGTRLLVL.